Listed here are 24 T cell receptor beta chains from one sample, sequenced in a study of T-cell reconstitution after alpha-beta-depleted transplantation in children. Library preparation (for TCRbeta) was performed with unique molecular identifiers. TCRdb reprocessed the PCR reads via MiXCR and lists one record per CDR3 protein. The sample includes some 300,000 distinct CDR3 sequences, about a tenth seen only once; the top ten take around 2.5%. Specimen: PBMCs from the stem cell graft donor, collected from the stem cell graft. The source is a human donor who donated a stem cell graft to a child with acute lymphoblastic leukemia.

A few counts support this clonotype. The CDR3: CASSPRTSGKPYNEQFF. The CDR3 DNA is TGTGCCAGCAGCCCCCGGACTAGCGGGAAACCCTACAATGAGCAGTTCTTC. The rearrangement uses TRBV7-2 and TRBJ2-1; 12 positions match TRBD2. After removal of 5 bases from V and 2 bases from J, the junction contained 7 bases not matched to a gene. From germline, CDR1 is SGHTA and CDR2 FQGNSA. This CDR3 comprises 17 residues.

This clonotype was found once. The rearrangement links TRBV12-3 or TRBV12-4 to TRBJ2-7, with TRBD2 matching over 8 bases. The ends lost 5 bases at V and 3 bases at J; junction bases unmatched: 12. The CDR3 loop spans 16 amino acids. The chain's CDR3 is CASSGGGAGALYEQYF. CDR3 nucleotides: TGTGCCAGCAGTGGGGGCGGAGCGGGGGCTCTCTACGAGCAGTACTTC.

This clonotype showed up just a few times. The J gene is TRBJ2-7, the V gene TRBV21-1; TRBD1 is taken as the D call from the table, unchecked against the DNA. TRBV21-1 is described as a pseudogene. This CDR3 has 14 amino acids. The CDR3: CASSRTEGDYEQYF. The CDR3 DNA reads TGTGCCAGCAGCCGTACAGAAGGGGACTACGAGCAGTACTTC.

This clonotype was seen only a few times. The chain couples TRBV12-3 or TRBV12-4 to TRBJ2-3; 11 bases line up with TRBD2. Germline trimming cut 4 bases from V and 2 bases from J; bases unmatched to any gene: 5. The CDR3 has 16 amino acids. In nucleotides, the CDR3 is TGTGCCAGCAGTTCATCGGGACTAGCGGCCACAGATACGCAGTATTTT. Translated, it gives CASSSSGLAATDTQYF.

V usage is TRBV9 and J usage is TRBJ2-5, with 13 bases matching TRBD2. Germline V CDR1 and CDR2: SGDLS, YYNGEE. The length of the CDR3 is 17 residues. Trimming cost V 3 bases and J 5 bases; bases outside gene matches: 10. The CDR3 protein is CASSAGTSGIQGETQYF. DNA of the CDR3: TGTGCCAGCAGCGCCGGGACTAGCGGGATCCAAGGGGAGACCCAGTACTTC.

This clonotype appeared a few times. This chain uses TRBV28 with TRBJ2-7, with TRBD2 matching over 8 bases. Germline V gene lookup returns CDR1 MDHEN and CDR2 SYDVKM. V was pared by 4 bases and J by 3 bases, with 5 bases of the junction left unmatched. This CDR3 is 14 amino acids long. The CDR3 spells CASSSRLANYEQYF. The CDR3 nucleotides read TGTGCCAGCAGTTCGAGACTAGCGAACTACGAGCAGTACTTC.

The V call is TRBV27, the J call TRBJ2-3, with TRBD2 as a possible D gene (5 bases). Germline-derived CDR1 and CDR2 are MNHEY and SMNVEV (reference sequence). Between the trimmed V and J ends, which lost 6 bases and 5 bases, there was a span of 6 bases. The CDR3 runs 11 residues. CDR3 sequence: CASREGDTQYF. As DNA, the CDR3 is TGTGCCAGCAGAGAGGGAGATACGCAGTATTTT.

This clonotype was seen a few times. This rearrangement joins TRBV27 to TRBJ2-1, with D possibly being TRBD1 or TRBD2 (5 bases each). Germline CDR1 MNHEY, CDR2 SMNVEV (reference sequence). With 10 bases removed from V and 0 bases from J, the gap between germline ends came to 13 bases. The CDR3 is 14 residues long. The CDR3 bases are TGTGCCACCAGGGACGGGGACTCCTACAATGAGCAGTTCTTC. Protein: CATRDGDSYNEQFF.

This CDR3 reads CASSPPDGTGNSPLHF. DNA of the CDR3: TGTGCCAGCTCACCACCCGACGGAACAGGGAATTCACCCCTCCACTTT. The chain couples TRBV18 to TRBJ1-6; maybe TRBD1 (6 bases). Germline-derived CDR1 and CDR2 are KGHSH and LQKENI. V dropped 0 bases and J dropped 7 bases, with 13 bases sitting between them. This CDR3 is 16 amino acids long.

This chain links TRBV2 with TRBJ2-1, with D uncertain. CDR3 length: 13 amino acids. Trimming removed 5 bases from V and 1 base from J, with 6 bases in between. The germline V gene has CDR1 SNHLY and CDR2 FYNNEI. The DNA for the CDR3 is TGTGCCAGCAGTACAGAGTCCTACAATGAGCAGTTCTTC. It encodes CASSTESYNEQFF.

This clonotype was found many times. The genes are TRBV4-1 and TRBJ1-2; no definite D call. Between the trimmed V and J ends, which lost 0 bases and 7 bases, there was a span of 12 bases. Germline V CDR1 and CDR2: MGHRA, YSYEKL. This CDR3 is built from 14 residues. Here the CDR3 reads CASSQEGGGSGYTF. For the CDR3, the DNA is TGCGCCAGCAGCCAAGAGGGAGGCGGTAGTGGCTACACCTTC.

V and J are TRBV27 and TRBJ2-1, with a weak D call TRBD2 (5 bases). V dropped 5 bases and J dropped 6 bases, with 11 bases sitting between them. This CDR3 is 13 amino acids long. Germline assignment: CDR1 MNHEY and CDR2 SMNVEV (reference sequence). The CDR3 DNA reads as TGTGCCAGCAGTATAGGACTGCCCAATGAGCAGTTCTTC. Translation: CASSIGLPNEQFF.

V usage is TRBV6-2 or TRBV6-3 and J usage is TRBJ2-1, with a weak D call TRBD1 (6 bases). Germline values: CDR1 MNHEY, CDR2 SVGEGT. V lost 4 bases to trimming and J lost 0 bases, with 10 bases between them. This CDR3 has 15 amino acids. CDR3 in DNA: TGTGCCAGCAGTTTTGACAGGCCCTCCTACAATGAGCAGTTCTTC. Its translation: CASSFDRPSYNEQFF.

The chain has TRBV4-2 and TRBJ2-1; perhaps TRBD2 as D (6 bases). V lost 0 bases, J lost 7 bases, and 16 bases lay in between. CDR3 length: 16 residues. The germline V gene has CDR1 LGHNA and CDR2 YNFKEQ. CDR3 loop: CASSQEVWGEENEQFF. The DNA of the CDR3 is TGTGCCAGCAGCCAAGAAGTCTGGGGGGAGGAGAATGAGCAGTTCTTC.

The V gene is TRBV28, the J gene TRBJ2-3; D may be TRBD1 or TRBD2 (5 bases each). The CDR3 sequence is 13 residues long. The germline gives CDR1 MDHEN, CDR2 SYDVKM. Trimming pared 6 bases from V and 4 bases from J, leaving 11 bases between. The CDR3 spells CASRTRGADTQYF. CDR3 coding DNA: TGTGCCAGCAGAACGCGAGGGGCAGATACGCAGTATTTT.

This clonotype has only a few counts. The chain employs TRBV2 and TRBJ1-1; 9 nucleotides match TRBD1. The CDR3 totals 16 residues. Germline CDR1 and CDR2: SNHLY and FYNNEI. Trimming cost V 5 bases and J 7 bases; bases outside gene matches: 14. CDR3: CASSFRRTGAAVEAFF. CDR3 bases: TGTGCCAGCAGTTTTAGACGGACAGGGGCCGCCGTTGAAGCTTTCTTT.

The chain couples TRBV9 to TRBJ2-3, with D perhaps TRBD1 or TRBD2 (5 bases each). In germline, CDR1 is SGDLS, CDR2 YYNGEE. This CDR3 region has 13 residues. Trimming removed 3 bases from V and 4 bases from J, with 9 bases in between. The CDR3, as DNA: TGTGCCAGCAGCGGGGACGCAGCAGATACGCAGTATTTT. Translating it yields CASSGDAADTQYF.

This clonotype was detected only a few times. This chain connects TRBV4-2 to TRBJ2-3, with 11 bases fitting TRBD2. Germline CDR1 LGHNA, CDR2 YNFKEQ. The CDR3 totals 15 residues. The V gene end was trimmed by 4 bases and the J gene end by 5 bases; junction bases not matched to a gene: 5. The CDR3: CASSPASGRIDTQYF. The DNA for the CDR3 is TGTGCCAGCAGCCCTGCTAGCGGGAGGATAGATACGCAGTATTTT.

This clonotype occurred a few times. CDR3: CASTARGAGPPEQYF. In nucleotides, the CDR3 is TGTGCCAGCACTGCGAGGGGGGCTGGACCACCCGAGCAGTACTTC. V is TRBV5-6 and J is TRBJ2-7; D could derive from TRBD1 or TRBD2 (6 bases each). Trimming took 6 bases from V and 6 from J, leaving 22 bases between them. CDR1 and CDR2 from the germline V gene are SGHDT and YYEEEE. The CDR3 extends over 15 amino acids.

The V call is TRBV6-5, the J call TRBJ2-1, with D possibly being TRBD2 (5 bases). V lost 2 bases and J lost 2, with 7 bases in between. This CDR3 has 14 amino acids. Germline V gives CDR1 MNHEY, CDR2 SVGAGI. CDR3 nucleotide sequence: TGTGCCAGCAGTTACCACGGGACCTACAATGAGCAGTTCTTC. Its protein is CASSYHGTYNEQFF.

This chain joins TRBV12-3 or TRBV12-4 and TRBJ2-7; 12 nucleotides line up with TRBD2. V gave up 4 bases and J gave up 5 bases; unmatched junction bases: 6. The CDR3 is made up of 15 amino acids. CDR3 nucleotide sequence: TGTGCCAGCAGTTCTAGCGGGAGGGCCATAGACGAGCAGTACTTC. The encoded protein is CASSSSGRAIDEQYF.

The sample holds a few counts of this clonotype. This chain connects TRBV23-1 to TRBJ2-1, with 8 bases identical to TRBD2. TRBV23-1 is an ORF; its function is uncertain. The CDR3 is 15 amino acids. With 2 bases clipped from V and 6 bases from J, the junction kept 6 bases outside the gene matches. CDR3 DNA: TGCGCCAGCAGTCAAGAGCGGGAGAGTTCCAATGAGCAGTTCTTC. Its translation: CASSQERESSNEQFF.

This clonotype was seen a handful of times. This CDR3 reads CASSFAGLYYEQYF. DNA of the CDR3: TGTGCCAGCAGTTTTGCCGGACTTTATTACGAGCAGTACTTC. The rearrangement links TRBV12-3 or TRBV12-4 to TRBJ2-7, with a possible D match to TRBD2 (5 bases). V lost 3 bases and J lost 4, with 13 bases in between. The CDR3 covers 14 residues.

This clonotype was seen a few times. V is TRBV28 and J is TRBJ2-1, with D maybe TRBD2 (6 bases). This CDR3 spans 15 amino acids. Looked up from germline, CDR1 is MDHEN and CDR2 is SYDVKM. Trimming shortened V by 5 bases and J by 6 bases, and 17 bases separated the two germline ends. The DNA of the CDR3 is TGTGCCAGCAGTACCCTGGCGGGGCTTGGCAATGAGCAGTTCTTC. Its protein is CASSTLAGLGNEQFF.